One and the same sample provided the 5 T cell receptor beta chains below, sequenced in a study of T cell responses to AZD1222 COVID-19 vaccine. Generated by immunoSEQ multiplex PCR, the TCRdb table keeps only in-frame clones and is missing some. The sample records some 84,000 clones, approximately 83% being singletons. The sequencing here drew on peripheral blood, taken 28 days after the second AZD1222 dose. Receptors originate from an adult who received the AZD1222 COVID-19 vaccine.

V and J are TRBV7-2 and TRBJ1-5; unclear D gene. The CDR3 covers 15 residues. Germline V lookup: CDR1 SGHTA, CDR2 FQGNSA. Trimming took off 1 base at V and 5 bases at J, with 12 bases between the two ends. For the CDR3, the DNA is TGTGCCAGCAGCTTAGGCTTCATGGGGTATCAGCCCCAGCATTTT. As protein: CASSLGFMGYQPQHF.

The chain has TRBV15 and TRBJ1-4; D is uncertain. The CDR3 is made up of 16 amino acids. CDR1 LNHNV and CDR2 YYDKDF come from the germline V gene (reference sequence). The ends were cut back, 2 bases at V and 2 bases at J, with 12 bases in the middle. CDR3 amino acids: CATSRKSQVTNEKLFF. In DNA, the CDR3 is TGTGCCACCAGCAGAAAGTCGCAGGTCACTAATGAAAAACTGTTTTTT. Looking up the rest from reference TRBV15 and TRBJ1-4 gives the full variable domain: DAMVIQNPRYQVTQFGKPVTLSCSQTLNHNVMYWYQQKSSQAPKLLFHYYDKDFNNEADTPDNFQSRRPNTSFCFLDIRSPGLGDTAMYLCATSRKSQVTNEKLFFGSGTQLSVL.

The gene calls are TRBV28 and TRBJ1-2; 7 bases are shared with TRBD1. The J segment lost 2 bases and the V segment lost 3 bases, leaving 6 bases of the junction unmatched. The CDR3 is made up of 15 amino acids. The germline V gene has CDR1 MDHEN and CDR2 SYDVKM. The CDR3, as DNA: TGTGCCAGCAGTTTTGGGGGACAGATCAACTATGGCTACACCTTC. It is translated as CASSFGGQINYGYTF.

This rearrangement joins TRBV20-1 to TRBJ2-3, with TRBD2 matching over 15 bases. V trimming: 3 bases; J trimming: 5 bases; junction bases outside the gene matches: 3. This CDR3 has 15 residues. CDR1 and CDR2 from the germline V gene are DFQATT and SNEGSKA (reference sequence). Here the CDR3 reads CSASGTSGRRDTQYF. CDR3 sequence (DNA): TGCAGTGCTAGTGGGACTAGCGGGAGGAGAGATACGCAGTATTTT.

This clone was detected only once. The gene calls are TRBV7-9 and TRBJ1-3; D unresolved. Deletions cut 6 bases from V and 0 bases from J, with 18 bases between. The CDR3 contains 17 residues. The germline CDR1 and CDR2 sequences are SEHNR and FQNEAQ (reference sequence). The CDR3 DNA reads as TGTGCCAGCAGGGGCAGCGGGCCAGCCTCCTCTGGAAACACCATATATTTT. Protein sequence: CASRGSGPASSGNTIYF.